The rows below give T cell receptor beta chains drawn from one sample of a study of blood T cell repertoires in COVID-19. The method was immunoSEQ multiplex PCR; TCRdb's version includes in-frame clones alone and lacks a portion of them. The data show approximately 300,000 clones, with 80% to 95% seen just once and 6.8% held by the top ten. Sequencing input: peripheral blood. Receptor source: a woman aged 25 to 45 with COVID-19, enrolled during active disease. The conserved cysteine and the conserved F or W are not part of the CDR3 here. The order of the fields is V gene, J gene, CDR3 protein.

TRBV11-2	TRBJ2-7	ASSLDLILGQGIYEQY
TRBV7-9	TRBJ2-2	ASSSTGSNTGELF
TRBV19	TRBJ1-2	ASSYIRGYGYT
TRBV5-1	TRBJ2-1	ASSFGLGQFYNEQF
TRBV9	TRBJ2-7	ASSGRGKDEQY
TRBV20-1	TRBJ1-2	SARDYYGYT
TRBV19	TRBJ2-3	ASSIDLAGGGTDTQY
TRBV18	TRBJ2-3	ASSPSPFTDTQY
TRBV5-1	TRBJ2-3	ASSLAIGTSADTQY
TRBV5-1	TRBJ2-5	ASSWGGRSQETQY
TRBV5-6	TRBJ2-5	ASSRDRGKQETQY
TRBV30	TRBJ1-6	AWSVPRATLH
TRBV18	TRBJ2-1	ASSLAGTGASREQF
TRBV7-8	TRBJ2-1	ASSLGGGTRGNEQF
TRBV9	TRBJ2-1	ASNGLAGGIAYNEQF
TRBV30	TRBJ1-1	AWNSWDTENTEAF
TRBV28	TRBJ1-6	ASSLGQGFYNSPLH
TRBV19	TRBJ2-2	ASSIVAWRSNTGELF
TRBV4-2	TRBJ1-1	ASSPLSDSDKAF
TRBV14	TRBJ2-5	ASSLPGLTQY
TRBV5-6	TRBJ1-4	ASSLERSQDWEKLF
TRBV11-3	TRBJ2-5	ASSRVGQETQY
TRBV6-6	TRBJ2-7	ASSYSIGRGNEQY
TRBV15	TRBJ2-5	ATSRDGRGEETQY
TRBV5-1	TRBJ2-7	ASRRGDRVDEQY
TRBV5-1	TRBJ2-5	ASSLGTSLGETQY
TRBV5-1	TRBJ1-1	ASRTRGTNTEAF
TRBV28	TRBJ1-2	ASSGGDVYGYT